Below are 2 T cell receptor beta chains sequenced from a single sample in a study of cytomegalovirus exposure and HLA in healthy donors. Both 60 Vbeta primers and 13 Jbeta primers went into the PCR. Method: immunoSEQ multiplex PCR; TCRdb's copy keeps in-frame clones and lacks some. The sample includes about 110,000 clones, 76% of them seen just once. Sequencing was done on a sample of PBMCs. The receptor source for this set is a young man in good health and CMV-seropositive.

CDR3 in DNA: TGTGCCAGCAGCCGAAGGCTGGGCCTGGAGACCCAGTACTTC. This encodes CASSRRLGLETQYF. The chain couples TRBV7-2 to TRBJ2-5; D not certain. CDR3 length equals 14 residues. The germline V gene has CDR1 SGHTA and CDR2 FQGNSA. The germline V and J ends were trimmed by 5 bases and 5 bases, with 15 bases remaining between them. The full variable domain, its missing parts supplied by reference TRBV7-2 and TRBJ2-5, is GAGVSQSPSNKVTEKGKDVELRCDPISGHTALYWYRQSLGQGLEFLIYFQGNSAPDKSGLPSDRFSAERTGGSVSTLTIQRTQQEDSAVYLCASSRRLGLETQYFGPGTRLLVL.

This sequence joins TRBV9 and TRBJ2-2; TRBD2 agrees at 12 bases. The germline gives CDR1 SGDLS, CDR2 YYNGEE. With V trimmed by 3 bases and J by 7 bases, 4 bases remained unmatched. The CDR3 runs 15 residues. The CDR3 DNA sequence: TGTGCCAGCAGCGCTAGCGGGGGGGCCTTCGGGGAGCTGTTTTTT. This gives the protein CASSASGGAFGELFF.